This T cell receptor beta chain is from a study of blood T cell repertoires in COVID-19. On the study more broadly: Sample material is recorded as cDNA or gDNA derived from T cells, B-cell-depleted T cells, or PBMCs.

As processed by the authors: Using reference gene primer amplification, nucleated cell counts were estimated. Sequenced by immunoSEQ multiplex PCR; TCRdb stores in-frame clones only, minus some. V and J calls and clone size are given by that table; D and trimming were obtained from the DNA. The data contain hundreds of thousands of clones, around 87% of them singletons. V lost 4 bases, J lost 6 bases, and 12 bases stayed unmatched. Germline CDR1 reads SGHAT; CDR2 reads FQNNGV. The CDR3 extends over 17 amino acids. Recruits, aged 18 to 89 years, lived in 24 US areas. The gene calls are TRBV11-2 and TRBJ2-1; 10 bases line up with TRBD1. The sequenced sample consisted of PBMCs or T cells enriched from blood (not recorded which). This TCR was recovered from a middle-aged man in a cohort exposed to, infected with or recovered from COVID-19 (not recorded which). The CDR3 loop reads CASSSNTGQGRSNEQFF. The CDR3 DNA reads TGTGCCAGCAGCTCAAATACGGGACAGGGGAGAAGCAATGAGCAGTTCTTC.